This T cell receptor beta chain originates from a study of blood T cells in healthy people across ages. This clonotype was seen a handful of times. CDR1 and CDR2 from the germline V gene are ENHRY and SYGVKD. With V trimmed by 6 bases and J by 5 bases, 7 bases remained unmatched. The CDR3 has 14 amino acids. A second PCR, run for about 7 to 11 cycles, used a sample-barcoded 5' primer plus a J-beta primer mix. Paired-end reads containing CDR3 totaled no fewer than 3 million for each sample. Each CDR3 protein is one row after TCRdb ran MiXCR on the 5' RACE reads. The sample yields hundreds of thousands of distinct CDR3 sequences, roughly 50% seen once.

Sequencing was performed on blood. The J gene is TRBJ2-5, the V gene TRBV10-3; 9 bases agree with TRBD2. This clonotype originated in a woman aged 60-70 years in good health. The CDR3 DNA follows: TGTGCCATCAGGGATAGCGGGAGTGGTGAGACCCAGTACTTC. The encoded protein is CAIRDSGSGETQYF.